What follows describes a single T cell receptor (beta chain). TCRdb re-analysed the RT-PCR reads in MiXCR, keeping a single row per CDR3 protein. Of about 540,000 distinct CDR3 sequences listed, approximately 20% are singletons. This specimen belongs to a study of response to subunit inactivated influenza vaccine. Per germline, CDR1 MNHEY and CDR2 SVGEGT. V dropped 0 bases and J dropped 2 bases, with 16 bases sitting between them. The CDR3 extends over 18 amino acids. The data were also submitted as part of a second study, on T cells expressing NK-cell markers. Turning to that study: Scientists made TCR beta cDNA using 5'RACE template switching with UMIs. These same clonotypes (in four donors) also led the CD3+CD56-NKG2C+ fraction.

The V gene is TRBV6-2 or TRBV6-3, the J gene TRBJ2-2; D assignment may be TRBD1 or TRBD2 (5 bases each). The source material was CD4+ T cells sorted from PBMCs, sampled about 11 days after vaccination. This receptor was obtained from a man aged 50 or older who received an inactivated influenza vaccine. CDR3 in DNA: TGTGCCAGCAGTTACTCGAAGTTGAGGGGATTTAACACCGGGGAGCTGTTTTTT. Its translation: CASSYSKLRGFNTGELFF.